These 16 T cell receptor beta chains came from one sample sequenced in a study of cytomegalovirus exposure and HLA in healthy donors. Vbeta (60) and Jbeta (13) primers were used in the PCR. TCRdb's table, derived via immunoSEQ multiplex PCR, lists solely in-frame clones and lacks some. The listing records roughly 140,000 clones. The sample was PBMCs. The origin of the receptors is a man aged 40-49 years in good health and CMV-seronegative.

The chain is built from TRBV19 and TRBJ1-1; D is unclear. Trimming left V 5 bases short and J 0 bases short, with 7 bases between. CDR3 length: 13 residues. CDR1 LNHDA and CDR2 SQIVND come from the germline V gene (reference sequence). CDR3 nucleotides: TGTGCCAGTAGTGCGTTTATGAACACTGAAGCTTTCTTT. This translates into CASSAFMNTEAFF. The full variable domain, rest sourced from reference TRBV19 and TRBJ1-1, is DGGITQSPKYLFRKEGQNVTLSCEQNLNHDAMYWYRQDPGQGLRLIYYSQIVNDFQKGDIAEGYSVSREKKESFPLTVTSAQKNPTAFYLCASSAFMNTEAFFGQGTRLTVV.

This chain uses TRBV6-6 with TRBJ1-2; 7 nucleotides align to TRBD1. V lost 2 bases and J lost 8; bases outside the gene matches: 8. This CDR3 is built from 14 residues. The germline gives CDR1 MNHNY, CDR2 SVGAGI (reference sequence). The CDR3 spells CASSYADRVGGYTF. The CDR3 DNA is TGTGCCAGCAGTTACGCCGACAGGGTTGGCGGCTACACCTTC.

The CDR3 loop is CASSFSDRLGEQYF. DNA of the CDR3: TGTGCCAGCAGCTTCAGTGACAGACTCGGCGAGCAGTACTTC. V gene TRBV7-9 combines with J gene TRBJ2-7; TRBD1 might be the D (5 bases). The CDR3 is 14 residues long. The germline V gene has CDR1 SEHNR and CDR2 FQNEAQ (reference sequence). Trimming took 3 bases from V and 6 from J, leaving 15 bases between them.

The chain has TRBV18 and TRBJ2-3, with 9 bases fitting TRBD1. J was trimmed by 5 bases and V by 5 bases; bases with no gene match: 5. The CDR3 length is 14 residues. The germline CDR1 and CDR2 sequences are KGHSH and LQKENI. DNA for the CDR3: TGTGCCAGCTCAAGGACAGGGGTGGAAGATACGCAGTATTTT. Protein sequence: CASSRTGVEDTQYF.

The rearrangement uses TRBV6-1 and TRBJ1-2; 9 bases are a match to TRBD1. The CDR3 extends over 14 amino acids. J lost 4 bases, V lost 6 bases, and 6 bases had no gene match. CDR1 is MNHNS and CDR2 is SASEGT in the germline V gene. The CDR3 nucleotides are TGTGCCAGCAGCGGGACAGGGTCTGGCTATGGCTACACCTTC. Translation gives CASSGTGSGYGYTF.

This sequence joins TRBV11-2 and TRBJ2-2; the D is unclear. Germline V gives CDR1 SGHAT, CDR2 FQNNGV. The CDR3 totals 14 residues. V lost 2 bases to trimming and J lost 4 bases, with 8 bases between them. Written as DNA, the CDR3 is TGTGCCAGCAGCTTAAACAGACCCACCGGGGAGCTGTTTTTT. It yields the protein CASSLNRPTGELFF.

V gene TRBV4-1 combines with J gene TRBJ2-2; D possibly corresponds to TRBD1 (5 bases). CDR1 MGHRA and CDR2 YSYEKL come from the germline V gene. The V end lost 4 bases, the J end lost 4 bases, and 16 bases lay between the germline ends. The length of the CDR3 is 16 residues. In DNA, the CDR3 is TGCGCCAGCAGCCCCCCGGGTGGGCAGGGCACCGGGGAGCTGTTTTTT. The encoded protein is CASSPPGGQGTGELFF.

The rearrangement joins TRBV27 to TRBJ2-3, with TRBD2 matching 9 bases. The CDR3 spans 15 residues. Germline loops: CDR1 MNHEY, CDR2 SMNVEV (reference sequence). Trimming removed 3 bases from V and 0 bases from J; junction bases left unmatched: 1. In nucleotides, the CDR3 is TGTGCCAGCAGTTTCCTAGCGGGAAGCACAGATACGCAGTATTTT. This sequence encodes CASSFLAGSTDTQYF.

This chain uses TRBV5-1 with TRBJ1-2; TRBD1 matches at 7 bases. Germline CDR1 SGHRS, CDR2 YFSETQ. The CDR3 sequence is 14 residues long. Trimming at V came to 3 bases and at J to 2 bases, leaving 4 bases not matched to a gene. CDR3 nucleotide sequence: TGCGCCAGCAGCTCAAGACAGGGAAACTATGGCTACACCTTC. Residues: CASSSRQGNYGYTF.

The CDR3 is CASAREANTGELFF. CDR3 DNA: TGCGCCAGCGCTCGGGAGGCTAACACCGGGGAGCTGTTTTTT. The rearrangement uses TRBV5-1 and TRBJ2-2; 7 nucleotides align to TRBD2. Germline CDR1 SGHRS, CDR2 YFSETQ. With V trimmed by 7 bases and J by 2 bases, 5 bases remained unmatched. The CDR3 totals 14 residues.

This chain joins TRBV6-1 and TRBJ2-7, with 7 nucleotides matching TRBD1. The CDR3 consists of 13 residues. Germline assignment: CDR1 MNHNS and CDR2 SASEGT. With V trimmed by 5 bases and J by 1 base, 2 bases remained unmatched. The CDR3 DNA reads as TGTGCCAGCAGTCGACAGGGATCCTACGAGCAGTACTTC. The encoded protein is CASSRQGSYEQYF.

The chain couples TRBV6-1 to TRBJ1-1; tentative D call: TRBD1 (5 bases). Germline-derived CDR1 and CDR2 are MNHNS and SASEGT. V was cut by 8 bases and J by 0 bases, with 16 bases left in between. The CDR3 is 15 residues long. CDR3 nucleotide sequence: TGTGCCAGCCTCGGACAACACCTTATGAACACTGAAGCTTTCTTT. Translating it yields CASLGQHLMNTEAFF.

The CDR3 here is CASSPRQSQGTVKAFF. As DNA, the CDR3 is TGTGCCAGCAGCCCCCGGCAAAGTCAGGGTACGGTAAAAGCTTTCTTT. The chain employs TRBV11-1 and TRBJ1-1; D is perhaps TRBD1 (5 bases). The germline gives CDR1 SGHAT, CDR2 FQDESV (reference sequence). V lost 5 bases and J 9 bases, leaving 25 bases between the germline ends. The CDR3 is made up of 16 amino acids.

This chain uses TRBV15 with TRBJ2-5, with 9 nucleotides matching TRBD1. The CDR3 spans 13 residues. Per the germline V gene, CDR1 is LNHNV and CDR2 is YYDKDF (reference sequence). The J segment lost 5 bases and the V segment lost 5 bases, leaving 3 bases of the junction unmatched. The CDR3, as DNA: TGTGCCACCAGCGGCGACAGGGGGGAGACCCAGTACTTC. It is translated as CATSGDRGETQYF. Drawing the rest from reference TRBV15 and TRBJ2-5, the complete variable domain is DAMVIQNPRYQVTQFGKPVTLSCSQTLNHNVMYWYQQKSSQAPKLLFHYYDKDFNNEADTPDNFQSRRPNTSFCFLDIRSPGLGDTAMYLCATSGDRGETQYFGPGTRLLVL.

This chain links TRBV7-9 with TRBJ1-1; D unclear. There are 13 residues in the CDR3. Deletions cut 1 base from V and 3 bases from J, with 6 bases between. Germline V CDR1 and CDR2: SEHNR, FQNEAQ (reference sequence). Here the CDR3 DNA reads TGTGCCAGCAGCTTAGGACACTACACTGAAGCTTTCTTT. This translates into CASSLGHYTEAFF.

V usage is TRBV9 and J usage is TRBJ1-4; D possibly corresponds to TRBD1 (5 bases). CDR1 is SGDLS and CDR2 is YYNGEE in the germline V gene. Trimming removed 0 bases at V and 0 bases at J, with 6 bases between. The CDR3 totals 15 residues. DNA of the CDR3: TGTGCCAGCAGCGTAGCGACAGCAACTAATGAAAAACTGTTTTTT. It yields the protein CASSVATATNEKLFF.